The present TCR beta chain was sequenced within a study of cytotoxic CD8 clonotypes in ibrutinib-treated CLL. Study information: Partial responders around 24, complete 2; about 12 progressed and about 15 stayed in remission by median approximately 64 months. Patients gave response samples after a median around eleven months of treatment, range 6 to 36.

The CDR3 consists of 16 residues. J lost 2 bases, V lost 2 bases, and 7 bases had no gene match. The germline CDR1 and CDR2 sequences are SGHRS and YFSETQ. As for this clone: The antigen is undetermined.

TCRdb keeps only in-frame clones here, not all; method: immunoSEQ multiplex PCR. The top ten clones hold under 15% of a sample with some 200,000 clones, about 72% of them seen once. Points from the study as a whole: Public clonotypes occurred uncommonly; on treatment, they contracted or remained stable. Relative to age-matched healthy donors, clonality at baseline was higher, and it tracked circulating CD8+ T-cell counts.

V and J are TRBV5-1 and TRBJ2-5; 9 bases fit TRBD2. This TCR derives from a human donor with chronic lymphocytic leukemia. Material: PBMCs, obtained after 24 months of ibrutinib treatment. The CDR3 DNA reads as TGCGCCAGCAGCTTACGAGCGGGAGGTCGACAAGAGACCCAGTACTTC. This gives the protein CASSLRAGGRQETQYF.